One sample yielded the 32 T cell receptor beta chains listed below, sequenced in a study of blood T cell repertoires in COVID-19. Profiled with immunoSEQ multiplex PCR; TCRdb holds only in-frame clones, not every one. The sample gives tens of thousands of clones, approximately 88% of which show up once; approximately 4.8% is in the top ten. Source material: peripheral blood. These receptors originate from a human donor in a cohort sampled during active COVID-19.

This clone occurred a few times. The chain links TRBV5-4 to TRBJ1-6; D ambiguous. The CDR3 is made up of 18 amino acids. Germline V gives CDR1 SGHNT, CDR2 YYREEE (reference sequence). V was clipped by 4 bases and J by 4 bases, with 21 bases between them. CDR3 bases: TGTGCCAGCAGCCACCGCCAGCTCTCCAGCGGGTATAATTCACCCCTCCACTTT. Protein: CASSHRQLSSGYNSPLHF.

This clone was observed a single time. This sequence joins TRBV30 and TRBJ1-2; TRBD1 is a possible D gene (6 bases). Looked up from germline, CDR1 is GTSNPN and CDR2 is SVGIG (reference sequence). V was clipped by 4 bases and J by 8 bases, with 14 bases between them. The CDR3 sequence is 12 residues long. In nucleotides, the CDR3 is TGTGCCTGGACCCCGACAGGCTACGGCTACACCTTC. It is translated as CAWTPTGYGYTF.

J is TRBJ2-3 and V is TRBV3-1 (or the pseudogene TRBV3-2), with D uncertain. Germline CDR1 and CDR2: LGHDT and YNNKEL (reference sequence). The V and J ends lost 0 bases and 1 base respectively, with 11 bases between them. The CDR3 loop spans 16 amino acids. The CDR3 loop reads CASSQEINQGTDTQYF. The CDR3 DNA follows: TGTGCCAGCAGCCAAGAAATCAATCAGGGCACAGATACGCAGTATTTT.

The V gene is TRBV4-1, the J gene TRBJ1-6, with TRBD1 identical over 10 bases. CDR3 length: 15 residues. Germline V gives CDR1 MGHRA, CDR2 YSYEKL. V lost 4 bases, J lost 10 bases, and 7 bases stayed unmatched. The CDR3, as DNA: TGCGCCAGCAGCCGACCGGGACAGGGGCACTCACCCCTCCACTTT. Amino acid sequence: CASSRPGQGHSPLHF.

The rearrangement joins TRBV6-2 or TRBV6-3 to TRBJ1-6; tentative D call: TRBD1 (5 bases). CDR1 MNHEY and CDR2 SVGEGT come from the germline V gene. There are 12 residues in the CDR3. Trimming left V 5 bases short and J 9 bases short, with 8 bases between. The CDR3 nucleotides are TGTGCCAGCAGTGCCAGGGTTTCACCCCTCCACTTT. Residues: CASSARVSPLHF.

This clone has a handful of counts. The rearrangement uses TRBV30 and TRBJ2-7, with D perhaps TRBD2 (6 bases). Germline CDR1 GTSNPN, CDR2 SVGIG (reference sequence). Trimming pared 3 bases from V and 7 bases from J, leaving 13 bases between. The CDR3 loop spans 12 amino acids. CDR3: CAWREGLGEQYF. CDR3 DNA sequence: TGTGCCTGGAGGGAGGGGCTTGGAGAGCAGTACTTC.

This clone was counted a few times. CDR3 loop: CASSPSSAGETQYF. The CDR3 DNA reads as TGTGCCAGCAGCCCCAGCAGTGCGGGAGAGACCCAGTACTTC. The chain carries TRBV11-2 and TRBJ2-5; a possible D gene is TRBD2 (5 bases). The CDR3 is made up of 14 amino acids. Germline CDR1 reads SGHAT; CDR2 reads FQNNGV. Trimming pared 5 bases from V and 4 bases from J, leaving 14 bases between.

The chain carries TRBV11-3 and TRBJ2-7; possibly TRBD1 for D (5 bases). The CDR3 totals 16 residues. Trimming shortened V by 1 base and J by 6 bases, and 19 bases separated the two germline ends. Looked up from germline, CDR1 is SGHNT and CDR2 is YENEEA. CDR3 coding DNA: TGTGCCAGCAGCTTAGGATGGGGCCAAGAAGGTGGCGAGCAGTACTTC. Translated, it gives CASSLGWGQEGGEQYF. Using reference TRBV11-3 and TRBJ2-7 for the parts outside the CDR3, the full variable domain is EAGVVQSPRYKIIEKKQPVAFWCNPISGHNTLYWYLQNLGQGPELLIRYENEEAVDDSQLPKDRFSAERLKGVDSTLKIQPAELGDSAVYLCASSLGWGQEGGEQYFGPGTRLTVT.

J is TRBJ2-2 and V is TRBV4-3; D is unclear. Germline V lookup: CDR1 LGHNA, CDR2 YSLEER. This CDR3 has 15 amino acids. Trimming took 0 bases from V and 0 from J, leaving 5 bases between them. CDR3 region: CASSQDYPNTGELFF. As DNA, the CDR3 is TGCGCCAGCAGCCAAGACTACCCGAACACCGGGGAGCTGTTTTTT.

The chain couples TRBV5-4 to TRBJ2-7; D perhaps matches TRBD1 (6 bases). V lost 2 bases and J lost 0, with 12 bases in between. The CDR3 is 15 amino acids. The germline gives CDR1 SGHNT, CDR2 YYREEE (reference sequence). The DNA of the CDR3 is TGTGCCAGCAGCTTTTCACAGGGATCCTCCTACGAGCAGTACTTC. It specifies CASSFSQGSSYEQYF.

The V call is TRBV11-1, the J call TRBJ1-5; 9 bases match TRBD1. V was pared by 5 bases and J by 4 bases, with 6 bases of the junction left unmatched. The CDR3 covers 15 residues. CDR1 SGHAT and CDR2 FQDESV come from the germline V gene (reference sequence). This chain's CDR3 is CASSPGTGSNQPQHF. CDR3 in DNA: TGTGCCAGCAGCCCCGGGACAGGGTCGAATCAGCCCCAGCATTTT.

This clone was picked up a small number of times. The CDR3 region is CASSLTGTGNSYEQYF. The CDR3 region has the DNA TGCGCCAGCAGCCTAACCGGGACAGGAAACTCCTACGAGCAGTACTTC. The rearrangement uses TRBV4-1 and TRBJ2-7; 8 nucleotides align to TRBD1. Per the germline V gene, CDR1 is MGHRA and CDR2 is YSYEKL. This CDR3 region has 16 residues. The trim removed 4 bases at V and 0 bases at J, leaving 8 bases unmatched.

The chain employs TRBV6-2 or TRBV6-3 and TRBJ2-7; 8 bases fit TRBD1. Looked up from germline, CDR1 is MNHEY and CDR2 is SVGEGT. This CDR3 spans 14 amino acids. Trimming took 0 bases from V and 6 from J; bases not matched to a gene: 4. CDR3 region: CASSYSRTGPEQYF. DNA of the CDR3: TGTGCCAGCAGTTACTCTCGGACAGGGCCCGAGCAGTACTTC.

This clone was detected a few times. V and J are TRBV10-3 and TRBJ2-2; 11 nucleotides align to TRBD2. CDR1 is ENHRY, CDR2 SYGVKD, per germline. The CDR3 covers 16 residues. Trimming removed 10 bases from V and 5 bases from J; junction bases left unmatched: 12. CDR3 sequence: CATRPPGTSGTGELFF. For the CDR3, the DNA is TGTGCCACCCGCCCCCCCGGGACTAGCGGAACCGGGGAGCTGTTTTTT.

This CDR3 reads CASSSRHSTNEKLFF. DNA for the CDR3: TGTGCCAGCAGTTCCCGACATTCAACTAATGAAAAACTGTTTTTT. V gene TRBV6-6 combines with J gene TRBJ1-4; D is unclear. Germline V gives CDR1 MNHNY, CDR2 SVGAGI (reference sequence). This CDR3 spans 15 amino acids. V was trimmed by 4 bases and J by 0 bases, leaving 9 bases between them.

The chain combines TRBV21-1 with TRBJ1-5; the DNA was not used to check the table's D call, TRBD1. TRBV21-1 is marked as a pseudogene. The CDR3 has 13 amino acids. The DNA of the CDR3 is TGTGCCAGCAGTAACAGGGGCAATCAGCCCCAGCATTTT. Translating gives CASSNRGNQPQHF.

This clone was seen just once. The rearrangement joins TRBV5-6 to TRBJ2-5, with a possible D match to TRBD1 (5 bases). V lost 2 bases, J lost 3 bases, and 11 bases lay in between. Germline loops: CDR1 SGHDT, CDR2 YYEEEE. There are 14 residues in the CDR3. The CDR3 DNA reads as TGTGCCAGCAGCTTCAGGGTTAATGAAGAGACCCAGTACTTC. Residues: CASSFRVNEETQYF. The full variable domain, in which reference TRBV5-6 and TRBJ2-5 provide the parts outside the CDR3, is DAGVTQSPTHLIKTRGQQVTLRCSPKSGHDTVSWYQQALGQGPQFIFQYYEEEERQRGNFPDRFSGHQFPNYSSELNVNALLLGDSALYLCASSFRVNEETQYFGPGTRLLVL.

This rearrangement joins TRBV10-3 to TRBJ1-1; 10 bases fit TRBD1. The J segment lost 3 bases and the V segment lost 2 bases, leaving 3 bases of the junction unmatched. The germline V gene encodes CDR1 ENHRY and CDR2 SYGVKD. CDR3 size: 15 residues. CDR3: CAISEDGQGDTEAFF. The CDR3 bases are TGTGCCATCAGTGAGGACGGACAGGGGGACACTGAAGCTTTCTTT.

V and J are TRBV4-3 and TRBJ2-1; perhaps TRBD2 as D (6 bases). Germline CDR1 is LGHNA and CDR2 is YSLEER. Trimming removed 1 base at V and 6 bases at J, with 16 bases between. The CDR3 covers 16 residues. Written as DNA, the CDR3 is TGCGCCAGCAGCCAAGGGGACGGGACTGGGGGCAATGAGCAGTTCTTC. Amino acid sequence: CASSQGDGTGGNEQFF.

This clone was observed a single time. V usage is TRBV11-3 and J usage is TRBJ2-7, with 10 bases lining up with TRBD1. Germline loops: CDR1 SGHNT, CDR2 YENEEA. Germline trimming cut 5 bases from V and 6 bases from J; bases unmatched to any gene: 16. The CDR3 covers 17 residues. The CDR3 region is CASSPTAGTGDSGEQYF. For the CDR3, the DNA is TGTGCCAGCAGCCCCACCGCCGGGACAGGGGATTCGGGCGAGCAGTACTTC.

The V and J genes are TRBV7-8 and TRBJ2-2; TRBD1 aligns across 7 bases. The germline CDR1 and CDR2 sequences are SGHVS and FQNEAQ. The CDR3 extends over 17 amino acids. V lost 5 bases to trimming and J lost 4 bases; unmatched junction nucleotides: 13. The CDR3 nucleotides read TGTGCCAGCAGCGACAGGGCAGGAATGCAGTTCACCGGGGAGCTGTTTTTT. Translating gives CASSDRAGMQFTGELFF.

The genes are TRBV29-1 and TRBJ1-2; 10 bases fit TRBD1. The germline gives CDR1 SQVTM, CDR2 ANQGSEA. The CDR3 sequence is 13 residues long. The V gene end was trimmed by 5 bases and the J gene end by 3 bases; junction bases not matched to a gene: 3. The CDR3 nucleotides are TGCAGCGTTAGACAGGGGGCTGACTATGGCTACACCTTC. It translates to CSVRQGADYGYTF.

The chain recombines TRBV7-6 with TRBJ2-7, with TRBD2 matching 13 bases. This CDR3 region has 16 residues. Looked up from germline, CDR1 is SGHVS and CDR2 is FNYEAQ. V trimming: 5 bases; J trimming: 0 bases; junction bases outside the gene matches: 4. The CDR3 loop is CASSTTSGGTSYEQYF. In DNA form, the CDR3 reads TGTGCCAGCAGCACGACTAGCGGGGGGACCTCCTACGAGCAGTACTTC.

This clone was seen once. The chain carries TRBV28 and TRBJ1-6; D is unresolved. The CDR3 spans 13 residues. The germline V and J ends were trimmed by 4 bases and 10 bases, with 11 bases remaining between them. CDR1 is MDHEN, CDR2 SYDVKM, per germline. The CDR3 sequence: CASSSPGISPLHF. The CDR3 region has the DNA TGTGCCAGCAGTTCCCCCGGGATCTCACCCCTCCACTTT.

The chain combines TRBV28 with TRBJ1-2; 10 bases align to TRBD1. The CDR3 runs to 16 residues. V dropped 4 bases and J dropped 5; count of bases not matched to a gene: 10. Germline assignment: CDR1 MDHEN and CDR2 SYDVKM. CDR3 nucleotide sequence: TGTGCCAGCAGTTCGCCGGGACAGGGGATCGCATATGGCTACACCTTC. It encodes CASSSPGQGIAYGYTF.

This chain uses TRBV6-5 with TRBJ2-7; 7 bases agree with TRBD1. Trimming at V came to 7 bases and at J to 2 bases, leaving 8 bases not matched to a gene. The CDR3 totals 14 residues. The germline V gene encodes CDR1 MNHEY and CDR2 SVGAGI. The CDR3 sequence is CASKTGQTTYEQYF. CDR3 DNA sequence: TGTGCCAGCAAGACGGGACAGACTACCTACGAGCAGTACTTC.

The chain employs TRBV6-5 and TRBJ2-3; D gene unclear. Deletions cut 10 bases from V and 4 bases from J, with 18 bases between. This CDR3 has 14 residues. In germline, CDR1 is MNHEY, CDR2 SVGAGI. The CDR3 sequence is CATAASSEPDTQYF. The DNA for the CDR3 is TGTGCCACTGCGGCCTCTTCGGAACCAGATACGCAGTATTTT.

This chain uses TRBV9 with TRBJ2-1, with TRBD1 matching 7 bases. Per the germline V gene, CDR1 is SGDLS and CDR2 is YYNGEE. The length of the CDR3 is 17 residues. V dropped 4 bases and J dropped 0; count of bases not matched to a gene: 10. The CDR3, as DNA: TGTGCCAGCAGCCCTCGGACAGGCCAAAGCTCCTACAATGAGCAGTTCTTC. Encoded protein: CASSPRTGQSSYNEQFF.

This sequence joins TRBV19 and TRBJ2-3; TRBD2 is a possible D gene (5 bases). The V end lost 9 bases, the J end lost 2 bases, and 15 bases lay between the germline ends. This CDR3 comprises 14 residues. Germline V lookup: CDR1 LNHDA, CDR2 SQIVND (reference sequence). CDR3 sequence reads: CASKPAGITDTQYF. The CDR3 DNA reads TGTGCCAGCAAACCAGCCGGGATCACAGATACGCAGTATTTT.

The gene calls are TRBV5-1 and TRBJ2-7; D unclear. The CDR3 is 15 residues long. Germline V gene lookup returns CDR1 SGHRS and CDR2 YFSETQ. Deletions cut 3 bases from V and 4 bases from J, with 17 bases between. In nucleotides, the CDR3 is TGCGCCAGCAGCTCCTCGACCCCACAGAGATACGAGCAGTACTTC. It encodes CASSSSTPQRYEQYF.

This clone appeared many times. Germline is not matched at one junction end, which may reflect a read error. The CDR3 DNA follows: TGCGCCAGCAGCTTAGCGGGGGACGAAGAGCCCCAGTACTTC. Translated, it gives CASSLAGDEEPQYF. J is TRBJ2-5 and V is TRBV5-1; 8 bases align to TRBD2. The CDR3 consists of 14 residues. Germline V lookup: CDR1 SGHRS, CDR2 YFSETQ. Drawing the rest from reference TRBV5-1 and TRBJ2-5, the complete variable domain is KAGVTQTPRYLIKTRGQQVTLSCSPISGHRSVSWYQQTPGQGLQFLFEYFSETQRNKGNFPGRFSGRQFSNSRSEMNVSTLELGDSALYLCASSLAGDEEPQYFGPGTRLLVL.

The chain carries TRBV19 and TRBJ1-1; 7 bases are a match to TRBD1. Germline V lookup: CDR1 LNHDA, CDR2 SQIVND (reference sequence). This CDR3 region has 14 residues. The trim removed 3 bases at V and 4 bases at J, leaving 5 bases unmatched. CDR3 sequence reads: CASSIEGGITEAFF. The DNA for the CDR3 is TGTGCCAGTAGTATCGAAGGGGGCATCACTGAAGCTTTCTTT. Supplemented by reference TRBV19 and TRBJ1-1, the full variable domain reads DGGITQSPKYLFRKEGQNVTLSCEQNLNHDAMYWYRQDPGQGLRLIYYSQIVNDFQKGDIAEGYSVSREKKESFPLTVTSAQKNPTAFYLCASSIEGGITEAFFGQGTRLTVV.